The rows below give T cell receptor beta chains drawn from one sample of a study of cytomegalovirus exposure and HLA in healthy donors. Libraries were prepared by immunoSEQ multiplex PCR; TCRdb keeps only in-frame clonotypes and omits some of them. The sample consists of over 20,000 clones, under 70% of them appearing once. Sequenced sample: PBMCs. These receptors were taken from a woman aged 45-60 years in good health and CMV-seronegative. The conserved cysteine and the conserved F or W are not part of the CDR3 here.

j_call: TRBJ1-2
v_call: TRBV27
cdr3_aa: ASSLKGPYGYT

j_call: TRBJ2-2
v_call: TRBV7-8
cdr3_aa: ASSSRLNTGELF

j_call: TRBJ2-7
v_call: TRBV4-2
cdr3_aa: ASSQQLAGLGEQY

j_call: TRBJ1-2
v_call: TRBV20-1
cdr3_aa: SARQLGYT

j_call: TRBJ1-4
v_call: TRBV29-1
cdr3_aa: SVEARTDVRGKLF

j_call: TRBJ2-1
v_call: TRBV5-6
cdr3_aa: ASSWGGRGLNEQF

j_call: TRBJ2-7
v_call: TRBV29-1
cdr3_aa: SAASGGIYEQY

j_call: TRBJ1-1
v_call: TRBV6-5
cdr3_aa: ASSYRGPTEAF

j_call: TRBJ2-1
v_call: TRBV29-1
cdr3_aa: SVVPGSHEQF

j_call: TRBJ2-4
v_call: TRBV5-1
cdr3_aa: ASSLAGEDQY

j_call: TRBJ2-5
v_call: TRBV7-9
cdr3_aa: ASSLGGGGAQETQY

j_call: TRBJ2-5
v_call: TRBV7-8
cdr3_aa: ASSLTEAQETQY

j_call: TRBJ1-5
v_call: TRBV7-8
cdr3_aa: ASSTRQIYSNQPQH

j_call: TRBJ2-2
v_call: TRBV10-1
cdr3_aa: ASSDQISITGELF

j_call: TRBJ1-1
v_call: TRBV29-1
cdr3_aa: SAGHPRTEAF

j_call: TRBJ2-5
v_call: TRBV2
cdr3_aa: AGQTDFKETQY

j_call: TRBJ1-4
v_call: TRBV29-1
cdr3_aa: SVRPDNEKLF

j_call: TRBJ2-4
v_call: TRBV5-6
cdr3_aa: ASSSRQTNIQY

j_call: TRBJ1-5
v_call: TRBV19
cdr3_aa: ASSIPGNQPQH

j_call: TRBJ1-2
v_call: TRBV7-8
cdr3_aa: ASSPKTSPYGYT

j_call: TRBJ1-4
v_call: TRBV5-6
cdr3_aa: ASSAGGRELF

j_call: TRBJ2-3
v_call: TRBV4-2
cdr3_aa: ASSLGQGMSDTQY

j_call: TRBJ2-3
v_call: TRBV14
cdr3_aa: ASSQDPHPGADTQY

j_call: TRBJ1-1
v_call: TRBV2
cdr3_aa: ASGLGQERVAF

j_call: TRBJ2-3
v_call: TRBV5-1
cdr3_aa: ASFRDSGPDTQY

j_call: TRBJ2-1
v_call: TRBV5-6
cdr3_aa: ASSMLMTGPYNEQF

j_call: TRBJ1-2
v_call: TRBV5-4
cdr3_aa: ASSLVQGSGYT

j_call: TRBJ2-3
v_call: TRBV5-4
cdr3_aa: ASSLLTSGSADTQY

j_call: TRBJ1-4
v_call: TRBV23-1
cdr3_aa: ASSQSGGPEKLF

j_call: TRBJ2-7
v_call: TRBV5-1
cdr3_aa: ASSPAQGARYEQY

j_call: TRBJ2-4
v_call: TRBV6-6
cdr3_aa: ASSYSFGGDIQY

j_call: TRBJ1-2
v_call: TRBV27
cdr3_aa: ASGTEANYGYT

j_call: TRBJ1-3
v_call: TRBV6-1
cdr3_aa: ASSQTGAGNTIY

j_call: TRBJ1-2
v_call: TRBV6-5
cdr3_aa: ASGGRYGYT

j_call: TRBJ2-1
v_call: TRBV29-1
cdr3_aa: SVVVAGGHNEQF

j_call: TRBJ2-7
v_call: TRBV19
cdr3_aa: ATDGGYEQY

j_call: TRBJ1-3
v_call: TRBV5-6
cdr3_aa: ASSLGGFGNTIY

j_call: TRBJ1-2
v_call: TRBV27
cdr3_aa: ASRPTEFNYGYT

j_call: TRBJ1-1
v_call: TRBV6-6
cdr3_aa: ASSRQVNTEAF

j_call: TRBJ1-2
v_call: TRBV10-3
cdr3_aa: AISEGTGSGYT

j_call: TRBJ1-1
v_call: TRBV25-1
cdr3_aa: ASSAGQGVGTEAF

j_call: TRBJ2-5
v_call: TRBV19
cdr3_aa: ASSIAGGRETQY

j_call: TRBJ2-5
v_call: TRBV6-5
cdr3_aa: ASSYRLNGETQY

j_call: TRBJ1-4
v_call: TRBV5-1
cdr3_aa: ASSLAGQGNEKLF

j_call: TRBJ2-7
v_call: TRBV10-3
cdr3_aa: AISESMEQY

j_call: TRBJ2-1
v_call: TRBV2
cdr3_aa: ASELAGLGEQF

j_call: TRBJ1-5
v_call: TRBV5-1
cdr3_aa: ASSLDGSNQPQH

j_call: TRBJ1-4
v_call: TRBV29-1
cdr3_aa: SVRGSNEKLF

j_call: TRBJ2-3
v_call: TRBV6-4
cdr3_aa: ASSDSGLITDTQY

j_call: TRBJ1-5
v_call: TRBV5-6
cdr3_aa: ASSTTDRGNQPQH

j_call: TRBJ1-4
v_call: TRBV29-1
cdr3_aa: SVDSNEKLF

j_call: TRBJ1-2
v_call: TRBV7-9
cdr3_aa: ASSLQGSFGGYT

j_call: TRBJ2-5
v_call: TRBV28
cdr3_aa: ASSERETQY

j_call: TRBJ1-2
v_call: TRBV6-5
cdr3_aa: ASSRLPGQGSGYT

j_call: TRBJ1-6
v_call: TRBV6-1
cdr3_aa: ASSVGTGVGSPLH

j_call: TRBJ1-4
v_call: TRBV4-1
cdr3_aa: ASSHDRQGLGEKLF

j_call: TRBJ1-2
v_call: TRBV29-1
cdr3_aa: SALGDYGYT

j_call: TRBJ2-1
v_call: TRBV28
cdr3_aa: ASSFLGAGQAYNEQF

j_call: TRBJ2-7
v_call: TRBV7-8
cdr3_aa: ASSISGSYEQY